These 17 T cell receptor beta chains came from one sample sequenced in a study of T cell repertoires in cytomegalovirus infection. MiXCR, run by TCRdb on the reads, gives a single entry per CDR3 protein. Of about 130,000 distinct CDR3 sequences in the sample, 7.5% to 9% are singletons; the top ten hold roughly a tenth. Source material: PBMCs. The receptors come from a human donor in good health (CMV status not recorded). Some clones in this sample may be carry-over from other donors' samples.

Here the CDR3 reads CSARPLAGGPTEQFF. CDR3 in DNA: TGCAGTGCTAGACCGCTAGCGGGGGGGCCAACTGAGCAGTTCTTC. The chain links TRBV20-1 to TRBJ2-1; 12 bases are shared with TRBD2. The J segment lost 9 bases and the V segment lost 2 bases, leaving 8 bases of the junction unmatched. Germline V gene lookup returns CDR1 DFQATT and CDR2 SNEGSKA (reference sequence). This CDR3 contains 15 residues.

This clonotype was seen repeatedly, ten times or more. The rearrangement links TRBV12-3 or TRBV12-4 to TRBJ1-1; TRBD1 might be the D (5 bases). The CDR3 loop spans 14 amino acids. Trimming stripped 7 bases from V and 4 bases from J, with 16 bases between. The CDR3 DNA reads as TGTGCCAGCAACATCGCGGGGGGTGCCACTGAAGCTTTCTTT. This encodes CASNIAGGATEAFF.

Many counts were recorded for this clonotype. The chain links TRBV7-8 to TRBJ1-1; TRBD1 agrees at 10 bases. The CDR3 has 16 amino acids. V dropped 5 bases and J dropped 3; count of bases not matched to a gene: 9. The germline gives CDR1 SGHVS, CDR2 FQNEAQ. For the CDR3, the DNA is TGTGCCAGCAGCCCGACCCCGGACAGGGGGTACACTGAAGCTTTCTTT. This translates into CASSPTPDRGYTEAFF. Full variable domain (rest looked up from reference TRBV7-8 and TRBJ1-1): GAGVSQSPRYKVAKRGQDVALRCDPISGHVSLFWYQQALGQGPEFLTYFQNEAQLDKSGLPSDRFFAERPEGSVSTLKIQRTQQEDSAVYLCASSPTPDRGYTEAFFGQGTRLTVV.

This clonotype was picked up many times. The chain has TRBV10-3 and TRBJ2-1, with 10 bases identical to TRBD2. V dropped 3 bases and J dropped 3; count of bases not matched to a gene: 8. The CDR3 covers 17 residues. The germline CDR1 and CDR2 sequences are ENHRY and SYGVKD. This chain's CDR3 is CAISDHSLAGGYNEQFF. The CDR3 DNA is TGTGCCATCAGTGACCATAGCTTAGCGGGGGGCTACAATGAGCAGTTCTTC.

Details on this clonotype: A much larger clone lies one base from this, so it may be a read error. The rearrangement joins TRBV28 to TRBJ1-1; possibly TRBD1 for D (5 bases). Germline assignment: CDR1 MDHEN and CDR2 SYDVKM. The CDR3 totals 14 residues. CDR3 loop: CTSNPPRGSTEAFF. The DNA for the CDR3 is TGTACCAGCAACCCTCCCCGGGGGTCCACTGAAGCTTTCTTT.

As regards this clonotype: A read error is possible here, since a much larger clone lies one base away. The chain recombines TRBV19 with TRBJ2-1; weak D call: TRBD2 (6 bases). The CDR3 has 16 amino acids. Germline loops: CDR1 LNHDA, CDR2 SQIVND (reference sequence). The CDR3 region is CVSKGDWPRAYNEQFF. In DNA, the CDR3 is TGTGTCAGTAAAGGGGACTGGCCCCGGGCCTACAATGAGCAGTTCTTC.

Ten or more counts support this clonotype. V is TRBV20-1 and J is TRBJ2-1; D may be TRBD2 (6 bases). The V end was cut by 5 bases, the J end by 6 bases, with 11 bases between. CDR1 and CDR2 from the germline V gene are DFQATT and SNEGSKA (reference sequence). This CDR3 region has 12 residues. The CDR3 DNA sequence: TGCAGTGCTTCTAGCGACAGCAATGAGCAGTTCTTC. Encoded protein: CSASSDSNEQFF.

J is TRBJ1-2 and V is TRBV5-1; D is uncertain. V was pared by 0 bases and J by 8 bases, with 14 bases between. The CDR3 is 14 residues long. The V gene's germline CDR1 is SGHRS and CDR2 YFSETQ. The DNA for the CDR3 is TGCGCCAGCAGCTTGGGGGCGACGGGCCAAGGCTACACCTTC. Its protein is CASSLGATGQGYTF.

The table lists this clonotype with many counts. J is TRBJ2-7 and V is TRBV5-1, with 10 bases identical to TRBD2. Germline V lookup: CDR1 SGHRS, CDR2 YFSETQ. The CDR3 is 12 residues long. V trimming: 5 bases; J trimming: 5 bases; junction bases outside the gene matches: 1. CDR3 nucleotides: TGCGCCAGCAGAGCGGGGGGGAACGAGCAGTACTTC. Translating it yields CASRAGGNEQYF.

The chain uses TRBV5-4 and TRBJ1-1; D is ambiguous. With 4 bases removed from V and 5 bases from J, the gap between germline ends came to 12 bases. The germline V gene encodes CDR1 SGHNT and CDR2 YYREEE (reference sequence). CDR3 length: 13 residues. CDR3 sequence (DNA): TGTGCCAGCAGCCATGGACTTCGAACTGAAGCTTTCTTT. Its translation: CASSHGLRTEAFF.

This clonotype was counted ten times or more. The gene calls are TRBV6-6 and TRBJ2-5; 14 nucleotides line up with TRBD2. In germline, CDR1 is MNHNY, CDR2 SVGAGI (reference sequence). The CDR3 has 17 amino acids. V was pared by 8 bases and J by 1 base, with 9 bases of the junction left unmatched. The CDR3 protein is CASERLAGGPIQETQYF. CDR3 DNA sequence: TGTGCCAGCGAGAGACTAGCGGGGGGGCCAATCCAAGAGACCCAGTACTTC.

This clonotype was observed many times. The rearrangement links TRBV5-6 to TRBJ1-2; possible D gene TRBD1, 5 bases. This CDR3 is built from 15 residues. Trimming left V 3 bases short and J 0 bases short, with 12 bases between. Germline CDR1 is SGHDT and CDR2 is YYEEEE. This chain's CDR3 is CASSYGTAANYGYTF. The CDR3 bases are TGTGCCAGCAGCTACGGGACCGCTGCTAACTATGGCTACACCTTC.

The chain joins TRBV19 to TRBJ1-1, with D tentatively TRBD1 (5 bases). The CDR3 consists of 15 residues. V was trimmed by 1 base and J by 5 bases, leaving 14 bases between them. Per the germline V gene, CDR1 is LNHDA and CDR2 is SQIVND (reference sequence). The CDR3 sequence is CASSIVGRGETEAFF. The CDR3 DNA reads as TGTGCCAGTAGTATAGTAGGAAGGGGCGAAACTGAAGCTTTCTTT.

The table lists this clonotype with many counts. The chain carries TRBV29-1 and TRBJ2-5; D is uncertain. This CDR3 contains 14 residues. The germline V gene has CDR1 SQVTM and CDR2 ANQGSEA. V was shortened by 3 bases and J by 7 bases, with 18 bases between the two germline ends. As DNA, the CDR3 is TGCAGCGTTGAGCCCCAGTTCGGGCTAGGGACCCAGTACTTC. Its translation: CSVEPQFGLGTQYF.

This clonotype was observed many times. This chain uses TRBV14 with TRBJ2-2; D uncertain. The CDR3 totals 14 residues. Per the germline V gene, CDR1 is SGHDN and CDR2 is FVKESK. V lost 0 bases and J 1 base, leaving 3 bases between the germline ends. CDR3 in amino acids: CASSQDGNTGELFF. The CDR3 DNA is TGTGCCAGCAGCCAAGACGGGAACACCGGGGAGCTGTTTTTT.

This clonotype was seen at least ten times. The CDR3 sequence is CASSFGAGVNQPQHF. For the CDR3, the DNA is TGTGCCAGCAGTTTCGGTGCAGGGGTCAATCAGCCCCAGCATTTT. The J gene is TRBJ1-5, the V gene TRBV28, with a possible D match to TRBD1 (6 bases). Germline CDR1 MDHEN, CDR2 SYDVKM. The CDR3 runs 15 residues. Between the trimmed V and J ends, which lost 3 bases and 3 bases, there was a span of 12 bases.

In this sample, this clonotype turned up a few times. This CDR3 reads CASSVDGGETQYF. In DNA form, the CDR3 reads TGTGCCAGCAGCGTAGATGGGGGAGAGACCCAGTACTTC. The chain employs TRBV9 and TRBJ2-5, with D possibly being TRBD1 or TRBD2 (5 bases each). Germline V gives CDR1 SGDLS, CDR2 YYNGEE. There are 13 residues in the CDR3. The V gene lost 0 bases and the J gene lost 4 bases, with 7 bases spanning the gap. Looking up the rest from reference TRBV9 and TRBJ2-5 gives the full variable domain: DSGVTQTPKHLITATGQRVTLRCSPRSGDLSVYWYQQSLDQGLQFLIQYYNGEERAKGNILERFSAQQFPDLHSELNLSSLELGDSALYFCASSVDGGETQYFGPGTRLLVL.